This TCR beta chain comes out of a study of cytomegalovirus exposure and HLA in healthy donors. The study's findings and limits: A later analysis linked some 18,000 TCR beta sequences to HLA alleles at 0.05 false discovery rate. Overall, about 160 TCR beta chains were annotated as cytomegalovirus-associated.

Note on this clone: What it binds is not known.

Researchers ran the PCR with 60 Vbeta and 13 Jbeta primers. This table comes from immunoSEQ multiplex PCR, and its TCRdb copy is limited to in-frame clones, with some not included. The sample has nearly 200,000 clones, 70% to 80% seen once. Germline values: CDR1 SGDLS, CDR2 YYNGEE. This CDR3 has 19 amino acids. V shed 2 bases and J shed 2 bases, with 24 bases lying between them. The chain recombines TRBV9 with TRBJ2-3, with D possibly matching TRBD2 (6 bases). This clonotype was sampled from a male donor in good health and CMV-seropositive. Material for sequencing was PBMCs. CDR3 amino acids: CASSVPRGASPFVTDTQYF. As DNA, the CDR3 is TGTGCCAGCAGCGTCCCGCGGGGAGCTAGCCCCTTTGTCACAGATACGCAGTATTTT.